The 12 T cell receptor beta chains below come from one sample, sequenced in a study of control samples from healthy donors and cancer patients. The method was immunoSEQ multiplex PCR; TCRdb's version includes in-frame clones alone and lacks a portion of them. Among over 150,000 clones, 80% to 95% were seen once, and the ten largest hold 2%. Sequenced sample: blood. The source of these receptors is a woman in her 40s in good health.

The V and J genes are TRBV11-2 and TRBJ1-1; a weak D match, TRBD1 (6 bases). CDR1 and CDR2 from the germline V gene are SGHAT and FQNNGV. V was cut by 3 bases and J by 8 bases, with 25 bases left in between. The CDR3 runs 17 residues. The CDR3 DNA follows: TGTGCCAGCAGCTTCCTATTCAGGGGCAAATTGATGAGGGAAGCTTTCTTT. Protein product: CASSFLFRGKLMREAFF.

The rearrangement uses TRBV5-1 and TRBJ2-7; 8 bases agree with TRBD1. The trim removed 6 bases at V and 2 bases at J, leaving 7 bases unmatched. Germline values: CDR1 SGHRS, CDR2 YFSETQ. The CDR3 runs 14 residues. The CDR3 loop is CASTPTGATYEQYF. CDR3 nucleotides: TGCGCCAGCACCCCGACAGGGGCTACCTACGAGCAGTACTTC.

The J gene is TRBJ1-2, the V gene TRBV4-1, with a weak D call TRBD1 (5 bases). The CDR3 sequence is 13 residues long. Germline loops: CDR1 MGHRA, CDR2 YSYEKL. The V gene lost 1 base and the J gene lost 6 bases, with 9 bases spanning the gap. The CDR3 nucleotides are TGCGCCAGCAGCCAAGTATCACAGGATGGCTACACCTTC. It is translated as CASSQVSQDGYTF.

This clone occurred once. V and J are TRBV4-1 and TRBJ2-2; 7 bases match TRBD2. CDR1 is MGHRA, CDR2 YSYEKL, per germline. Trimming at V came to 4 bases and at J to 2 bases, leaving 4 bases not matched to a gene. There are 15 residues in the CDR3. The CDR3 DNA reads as TGCGCCAGCAGCCGAGCGGGGCTCAACACCGGGGAGCTGTTTTTT. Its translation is CASSRAGLNTGELFF.

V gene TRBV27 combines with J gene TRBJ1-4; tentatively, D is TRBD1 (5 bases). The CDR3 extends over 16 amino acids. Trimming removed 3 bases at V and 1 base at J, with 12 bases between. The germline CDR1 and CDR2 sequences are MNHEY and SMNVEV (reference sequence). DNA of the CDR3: TGTGCCAGCAGTTTTGGGCTGGGGGGAACTAATGAAAAACTGTTTTTT. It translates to CASSFGLGGTNEKLFF.

The CDR3 DNA is TGTGCCAGCAGCTTTAAAATTTCGAACACTGAAGCTTTCTTT. Its protein product is CASSFKISNTEAFF. The chain has TRBV11-2 and TRBJ1-1; no clear D. Germline V gene sequence: CDR1 SGHAT, CDR2 FQNNGV. The CDR3 runs to 14 residues. The V end was cut by 3 bases, the J end by 1 base, with 9 bases between.

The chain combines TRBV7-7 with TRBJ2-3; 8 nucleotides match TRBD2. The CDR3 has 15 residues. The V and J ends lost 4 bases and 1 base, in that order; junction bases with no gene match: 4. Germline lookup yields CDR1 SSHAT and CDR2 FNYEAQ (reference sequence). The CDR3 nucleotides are TGTGCCAGCAGCTCCGGGGGGGCCCGCACAGATACGCAGTATTTT. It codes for CASSSGGARTDTQYF.

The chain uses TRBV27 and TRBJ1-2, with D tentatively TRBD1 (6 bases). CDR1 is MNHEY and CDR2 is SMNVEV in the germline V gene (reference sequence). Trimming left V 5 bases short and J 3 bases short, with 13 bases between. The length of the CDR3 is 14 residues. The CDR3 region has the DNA TGTGCCAGCAGTATAAGGGGGGGTTACTATGGCTACACCTTC. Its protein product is CASSIRGGYYGYTF.

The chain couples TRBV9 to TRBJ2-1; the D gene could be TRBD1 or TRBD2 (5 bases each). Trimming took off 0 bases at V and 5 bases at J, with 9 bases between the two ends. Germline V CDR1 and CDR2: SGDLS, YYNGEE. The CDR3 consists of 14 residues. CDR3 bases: TGTGCCAGCAGCGTAGCGGGACCACACAATGAGCAGTTCTTC. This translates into CASSVAGPHNEQFF. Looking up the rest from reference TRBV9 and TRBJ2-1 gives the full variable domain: DSGVTQTPKHLITATGQRVTLRCSPRSGDLSVYWYQQSLDQGLQFLIQYYNGEERAKGNILERFSAQQFPDLHSELNLSSLELGDSALYFCASSVAGPHNEQFFGPGTRLTVL.

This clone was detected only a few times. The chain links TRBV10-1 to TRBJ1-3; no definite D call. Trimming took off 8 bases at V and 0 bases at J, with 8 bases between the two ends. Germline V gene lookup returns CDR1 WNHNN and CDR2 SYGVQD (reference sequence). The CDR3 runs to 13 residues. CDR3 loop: CASLENSGNTIYF. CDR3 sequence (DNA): TGCGCCAGCCTGGAGAACTCTGGAAACACCATATATTTT.

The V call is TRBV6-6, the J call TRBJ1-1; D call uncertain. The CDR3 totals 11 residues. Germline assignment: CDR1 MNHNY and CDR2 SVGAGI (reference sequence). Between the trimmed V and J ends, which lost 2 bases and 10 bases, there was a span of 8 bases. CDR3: CASSYESRAFF. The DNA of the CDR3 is TGTGCCAGCAGTTACGAGTCGAGAGCTTTCTTT.

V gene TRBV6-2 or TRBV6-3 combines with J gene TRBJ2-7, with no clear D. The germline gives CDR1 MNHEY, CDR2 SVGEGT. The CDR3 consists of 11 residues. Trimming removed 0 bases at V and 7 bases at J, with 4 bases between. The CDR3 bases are TGTGCCAGCAGTTACTCGAGGGAGCAGTACTTC. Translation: CASSYSREQYF.